This TCR beta chain was found in a study of early T cells in non-severe SARS-CoV-2 infection. Study overall: Sequenced bulk RNA came from whole blood that was unsorted, and chains were unpaired.

Germline V gene sequence: CDR1 SEHNR, CDR2 FQNEAQ (reference sequence). V shed 1 base and J 1 base; nucleotides not matched to a gene: 3. This CDR3 is built from 15 residues. A word on this clonotype: Antigen unknown.

The study, taken as a whole, reports: VDJdb matching skewed toward anti-spike CD8 responses, missing private and CD4 specificities.

Individual cDNA molecules received unique molecular identifiers during library preparation. A single record per CDR3 protein comes from TCRdb applying MiXCR to the 5' RACE reads. The sample gives approximately 62,000 distinct CDR3 sequences, 12% of which show up once; around 4.6% is in the top ten. J is TRBJ1-1 and V is TRBV7-9, with TRBD1 matching 7 bases. Source material: whole blood. The TCR originated in an adult who was a healthcare worker with PCR-confirmed SARS-CoV-2 infection or an uninfected control (not recorded which). CDR3 region: CASSLEGAGNTEAFF. CDR3 coding DNA: TGTGCCAGCAGCTTAGAGGGGGCCGGGAACACTGAAGCTTTCTTT.